Listed below are T cell receptor beta chains from one sample, sequenced in a study of regulatory and conventional T cells in RAG deficiency. Measured with immunoSEQ multiplex PCR; TCRdb has only the in-frame clones, and not every one. The sample holds approximately 30,000 clones, approximately 96% seen once. The same data also went into a second study, on regulatory T cells.

Material: CD25- CD4+ T cells sorted from blood. Receptors originate from a human donor in good health. Both conserved end residues are part of each CDR3. The D gene is left open where the match is weak.

TRBJ1-3	.	TRBV6-6	CASSYSQASGNTIYF	TGTGCCAGCAGTTACTCGCAGGCCTCTGGAAACACCATATATTTT
TRBJ1-1	.	TRBV9	CANKRIGRRTEAFF	TGTGCCAACAAACGAATCGGGAGGCGAACTGAAGCTTTCTTT
TRBJ2-5	.	TRBV2	CATSLPRGSQETQYF	TGTGCCACCTCACTACCTAGGGGGAGCCAAGAGACCCAGTACTTC
TRBJ1-1	TRBD1	TRBV11-2	CASSLGQGRSWAFF	TGTGCCAGCAGCTTAGGACAGGGCAGGAGTTGGGCTTTCTTT
TRBJ2-7	TRBD2	TRBV19	CASSTGTSTYEQYF	TGTGCCAGTAGTACCGGGACTAGCACCTACGAGCAGTACTTC
TRBJ2-5	TRBD2	TRBV2	CASSEVASGETQYF	TGTGCCAGCAGTGAAGTGGCTAGCGGGGAGACCCAGTACTTC
TRBJ2-3	TRBD2	TRBV7-2	CASSLGLAGGLDTQYF	TGTGCCAGCAGCTTAGGTCTAGCGGGAGGCTTAGATACGCAGTATTTT
TRBJ2-5	.	TRBV20-1	CSAMKEETQYF	TGCAGTGCCATGAAAGAGGAGACCCAGTACTTC
TRBJ2-3	TRBD2	TRBV27	CASSLTSGRVYSTDTQYF	TGTGCCAGCAGTTTGACTAGCGGGAGGGTTTATAGCACAGATACGCAGTATTTT
TRBJ2-2	TRBD1	TRBV19	CASSWTGMNGELFF	TGTGCCAGTAGTTGGACAGGGATGAACGGGGAGCTGTTTTTT
TRBJ2-1	.	TRBV12-5	CASGLVRSGSSYNEQFF	TGTGCTAGTGGTTTGGTACGGTCCGGGAGCTCCTACAATGAGCAGTTCTTC
TRBJ2-7	.	TRBV6-6	CASSGKTYEQYF	TGTGCCAGCAGTGGCAAGACCTACGAGCAGTACTTC
TRBJ1-6	.	TRBV30	CAWSGGVNNSPLHF	TGTGCCTGGAGTGGGGGAGTGAATAATTCACCCCTCCACTTT
TRBJ2-2	TRBD1	TRBV4-1	CASSQPIDRVGGGELFF	TGCGCCAGCAGCCAACCGATAGACAGGGTGGGTGGCGGGGAGCTGTTTTTT
TRBJ2-5	.	TRBV7-2	CASSLRAAGGSETQYF	TGTGCCAGCAGTCTAAGGGCGGCAGGGGGGTCCGAGACCCAGTACTTC
TRBJ2-5	.	TRBV7-6	CASSQTITVGRLETQYF	TGTGCCAGCAGCCAAACTATCACCGTTGGGAGGTTGGAGACCCAGTACTTC
TRBJ2-7	TRBD1	TRBV7-9	CASSFPGQGAASGVREQYF	TGTGCCAGCAGCTTTCCCGGACAGGGGGCTGCTAGCGGCGTGAGGGAGCAGTACTTC
TRBJ2-5	TRBD2	TRBV9	CASSPRGAGTQYF	TGTGCCAGCAGCCCGCGGGGGGCGGGGACCCAGTACTTC
TRBJ2-1	.	TRBV4-1	CASSLVGPPNEQFF	TGCGCCAGCAGCCTCGTTGGGCCCCCAAATGAGCAGTTCTTC
TRBJ2-7	TRBD1	TRBV11-3	CASSFKGGREQYF	TGTGCCAGCAGCTTCAAAGGGGGCCGGGAGCAGTACTTC
TRBJ2-7	.	TRBV4-1	CASSQGSRGAYEQYF	TGCGCCAGCAGCCAAGGGTCCAGGGGCGCCTACGAGCAGTACTTC
TRBJ2-3	.	TRBV18	CASSPFATGTPDTQYF	TGTGCCAGCTCACCATTTGCCACGGGTACCCCAGATACGCAGTATTTT
TRBJ1-1	TRBD1	TRBV7-9	CASSKGATTEAFF	TGTGCCAGCAGCAAGGGGGCCACGACTGAAGCTTTCTTT
TRBJ1-1	.	TRBV5-1	CASSFGLSQNTEAFF	TGCGCCAGCAGCTTCGGACTTTCACAGAACACTGAAGCTTTCTTT
TRBJ1-2	TRBD1	TRBV5-1	CASSSGTGGSYSYGYTF	TGCGCCAGCAGCTCCGGGACAGGGGGGAGTTATAGCTATGGCTACACCTTC
TRBJ2-1	.	TRBV29-1	CSASPGVSNEQFF	TGCAGCGCCTCCCCGGGGGTCAGCAATGAGCAGTTCTTC
TRBJ2-7	.	TRBV18	CASSPPSQTYEQYF	TGTGCCAGCTCACCACCGTCCCAGACATACGAGCAGTACTTC
TRBJ1-3	.	TRBV12-5	CASGFPPDRLGNTIYF	TGTGCTAGTGGTTTCCCCCCCGACAGACTCGGAAACACCATATATTTT
TRBJ1-1	.	TRBV10-3	CAISTAALNTEAFF	TGTGCCATCTCGACAGCCGCTCTGAACACTGAAGCTTTCTTT
TRBJ2-3	TRBD2	TRBV7-3	CASSLGLAGSTDTQYF	TGTGCCAGCAGCTTAGGGCTAGCGGGGAGCACAGATACGCAGTATTTT